These 28 T cell receptor beta chains were sequenced from one sample in a study of blood T cell repertoires in COVID-19. TCRdb keeps only in-frame clones here, not all; method: immunoSEQ multiplex PCR. The data contain 90,000 to 100,000 clones, 85% of them singletons. Sequences were obtained from peripheral blood. All receptors derive from a man of 80 years or more with acute or convalescent COVID-19.

J is TRBJ2-2 and V is TRBV18; the match to TRBD1 covers 8 bases. V gave up 6 bases and J gave up 7 bases; unmatched junction bases: 10. The CDR3 is 15 residues long. Germline values: CDR1 KGHSH, CDR2 LQKENI. The CDR3 DNA reads as TGTGCCAGCTCCCGCAGACAGGGGATTATCGGGGAGCTGTTTTTT. It specifies CASSRRQGIIGELFF.

This rearrangement joins TRBV3-1 (or the pseudogene TRBV3-2) to TRBJ2-1; 10 positions agree with TRBD2. Trimming removed 2 bases from V and 5 bases from J; junction bases left unmatched: 12. The CDR3 loop spans 18 amino acids. The germline V gene encodes CDR1 LGHDT and CDR2 YNNKEL (reference sequence). This CDR3 reads CASSQHATGLADNNEQFF. CDR3 DNA: TGTGCCAGCAGCCAACACGCTACTGGACTAGCGGATAACAATGAGCAGTTCTTC.

For the CDR3, the DNA is TGTGCCAGCAGCTTAGCGGCCACCCGTACTGAAGCTTTCTTT. It codes for CASSLAATRTEAFF. J is TRBJ1-1 and V is TRBV7-2; D is uncertain. Germline lookup yields CDR1 SGHTA and CDR2 FQGNSA. The CDR3 loop spans 14 amino acids. V was clipped by 0 bases and J by 5 bases, with 10 bases between them.

The chain uses TRBV14 and TRBJ2-1; maybe TRBD2 (6 bases). Germline V lookup: CDR1 SGHDN, CDR2 FVKESK. This CDR3 spans 14 amino acids. Trimming removed 1 base from V and 6 bases from J, with 10 bases in between. The CDR3 DNA follows: TGTGCCAGCAGCCAAGCGGGAGTGGTCAATGAGCAGTTCTTC. It is translated as CASSQAGVVNEQFF.

The chain combines TRBV6-4 with TRBJ2-3, with TRBD2 matching over 8 bases. Germline V gene data show CDR1 as MRHNA and CDR2 as SNTAGT. Unmatched junction bases numbered 12, after V lost 8 bases and J lost 5 bases. CDR3 length: 15 amino acids. DNA of the CDR3: TGTGCCAGCTCGACGAGCGGGAGCTTTAGAGATACGCAGTATTTT. Its translation is CASSTSGSFRDTQYF.

CDR3 protein: CASSRIQGLNTEAFF. The CDR3 DNA sequence: TGCGCCAGCAGCCGCATACAGGGGCTGAACACTGAAGCTTTCTTT. The chain couples TRBV4-1 to TRBJ1-1, with 7 bases fitting TRBD1. CDR1 MGHRA and CDR2 YSYEKL come from the germline V gene. The CDR3 is 15 amino acids. Germline trimming cut 4 bases from V and 0 bases from J; bases unmatched to any gene: 5.

The genes are TRBV6-5 and TRBJ1-2; the D gene is possibly TRBD1 (6 bases). CDR3 length: 13 amino acids. Germline CDR1 and CDR2: MNHEY and SVGAGI. V lost 10 bases, J lost 7 bases, and 19 bases lay in between. The CDR3 spells CATRGTREGGYTF. CDR3 nucleotides: TGTGCCACCAGGGGCACCCGAGAAGGTGGCTACACCTTC.

The chain uses TRBV19 and TRBJ1-5, with D unclear. The CDR3 spans 14 residues. Trimming removed 7 bases from V and 0 bases from J, with 10 bases in between. The germline CDR1 and CDR2 sequences are LNHDA and SQIVND (reference sequence). The CDR3 is CASTHGDSNQPQHF. CDR3 bases: TGTGCCAGTACCCACGGGGATAGCAATCAGCCCCAGCATTTT. Variable domain in full (rest from reference TRBV19 and TRBJ1-5): DGGITQSPKYLFRKEGQNVTLSCEQNLNHDAMYWYRQDPGQGLRLIYYSQIVNDFQKGDIAEGYSVSREKKESFPLTVTSAQKNPTAFYLCASTHGDSNQPQHFGDGTRLSIL.

The chain uses TRBV11-2 and TRBJ2-1; D possibly corresponds to TRBD2 (5 bases). Germline values: CDR1 SGHAT, CDR2 FQNNGV. This CDR3 comprises 15 residues. Trimming took off 5 bases at V and 7 bases at J, with 18 bases between the two ends. The CDR3: CASSPTSGHANEQFF. In nucleotides, the CDR3 is TGTGCCAGCAGCCCCACCAGCGGCCATGCTAATGAGCAGTTCTTC.

The chain employs TRBV5-1 and TRBJ2-2; maybe TRBD1 (6 bases). Germline V lookup: CDR1 SGHRS, CDR2 YFSETQ. Trimming shortened V by 4 bases and J by 4 bases, and 11 bases separated the two germline ends. The CDR3 extends over 14 amino acids. The CDR3 loop is CASSPTQGTGELFF. The CDR3 nucleotides read TGCGCCAGCAGCCCGACACAGGGCACCGGGGAGCTGTTTTTT.

The chain employs TRBV5-1 and TRBJ1-2; TRBD1 matches 8 bases. V lost 4 bases and J lost 5; bases outside the gene matches: 4. Per germline, CDR1 SGHRS and CDR2 YFSETQ. This CDR3 contains 13 residues. CDR3 in amino acids: CASSRDRLYGYTF. CDR3 coding DNA: TGCGCCAGCAGCAGGGACAGGTTGTATGGCTACACCTTC.

The chain recombines TRBV2 with TRBJ1-3; tentatively, D is TRBD1 (6 bases). The CDR3 length is 14 residues. Germline V gene sequence: CDR1 SNHLY, CDR2 FYNNEI. The V and J ends lost 4 bases and 9 bases respectively, with 16 bases between them. CDR3 nucleotides: TGTGCCAGCAGTGGGGCGGACAGCTTCAGCACCATATATTTT. Translating gives CASSGADSFSTIYF.

The rearrangement uses TRBV19 and TRBJ2-1, with D possibly being TRBD1 (6 bases). Trimming cost V 1 base and J 8 bases, with 21 bases left between them. Germline CDR1 is LNHDA and CDR2 is SQIVND (reference sequence). The CDR3 spans 17 residues. The CDR3 is CASSIVATGSLGHEQFF. DNA for the CDR3: TGTGCCAGTAGTATAGTCGCCACAGGGTCATTGGGCCATGAGCAGTTCTTC.

The V gene is TRBV28, the J gene TRBJ2-5; D is undetermined. The CDR3 extends over 15 amino acids. Germline-derived CDR1 and CDR2 are MDHEN and SYDVKM. The V end was cut by 7 bases, the J end by 5 bases, with 20 bases between. The CDR3 loop reads CASTYRHVRVETQYF. Written as DNA, the CDR3 is TGTGCCAGCACCTATCGACATGTCCGAGTGGAGACCCAGTACTTC.

This clone was counted only a few times. CDR3 in amino acids: CASSQVSGNGDQPQHF. CDR3 in DNA: TGTGCCAGCAGCCAAGTCTCGGGGAATGGGGATCAGCCCCAGCATTTT. The chain couples TRBV4-2 to TRBJ1-5; no clear D gene. The CDR3 is 16 residues long. Germline assignment: CDR1 LGHNA and CDR2 YNFKEQ. V gave up 1 base and J gave up 5 bases, with 15 bases separating them.

Only a few counts were recorded for this clone. The chain carries TRBV18 and TRBJ2-5; TRBD2 aligns across 10 bases. The CDR3 is made up of 16 amino acids. Trimming took 5 bases from V and 1 from J; bases not matched to a gene: 7. Germline V gene lookup returns CDR1 KGHSH and CDR2 LQKENI. In DNA form, the CDR3 reads TGTGCCAGCTCAAGCGGGACTAGCGCCCCCCAAGAGACCCAGTACTTC. Translating it yields CASSSGTSAPQETQYF.

The rearrangement uses TRBV27 and TRBJ1-3; 7 positions agree with TRBD1. CDR3 size: 15 residues. The V and J ends lost 5 bases and 2 bases, in that order; junction bases with no gene match: 6. Germline CDR1 MNHEY, CDR2 SMNVEV (reference sequence). Here the CDR3 reads CASSLQGQAGNTIYF. CDR3 in DNA: TGTGCCAGCAGTCTACAGGGGCAGGCTGGAAACACCATATATTTT.

This chain links TRBV30 with TRBJ1-6; D not resolved. Deletions cut 3 bases from V and 7 bases from J, with 16 bases between. CDR1 and CDR2 (germline): GTSNPN, SVGIG (reference sequence). This CDR3 is built from 15 residues. CDR3 loop: CAWRWEAVKNSPLHF. The CDR3 nucleotides read TGTGCCTGGAGGTGGGAGGCGGTGAAAAATTCACCCCTCCACTTT.

The rearrangement joins TRBV29-1 to TRBJ2-7; possible D gene TRBD1, 5 bases. The CDR3 covers 12 residues. V lost 4 bases and J 1 base, leaving 8 bases between the germline ends. Germline V CDR1 and CDR2: SQVTM, ANQGSEA. The chain's CDR3 is CSVGAGSYEQYF. For the CDR3, the DNA is TGCAGCGTTGGGGCAGGGTCCTACGAGCAGTACTTC.

This clone has just one count. The V gene is TRBV19, the J gene TRBJ2-1, with a possible D match to TRBD2 (5 bases). The germline V and J ends were trimmed by 5 bases and 0 bases, with 17 bases remaining between them. The germline gives CDR1 LNHDA, CDR2 SQIVND (reference sequence). The CDR3 is 17 residues long. The chain's CDR3 is CASSLGVAKSSYNEQFF. The CDR3 coding sequence is TGTGCCAGTAGTCTCGGGGTAGCGAAGAGCTCCTACAATGAGCAGTTCTTC.

The V and J genes are TRBV18 and TRBJ1-5; 8 bases fit TRBD1. Germline V gives CDR1 KGHSH, CDR2 LQKENI. The CDR3 totals 16 residues. V trimming: 0 bases; J trimming: 2 bases; junction bases outside the gene matches: 3. The CDR3 bases are TGTGCCAGCTCACCACCTACGACAGGGGGCAATCAGCCCCAGCATTTT. Amino acid sequence: CASSPPTTGGNQPQHF.

The chain recombines TRBV28 with TRBJ2-3; TRBD2 aligns across 13 bases. CDR3 length equals 18 residues. J lost 4 bases, V lost 3 bases, and 10 bases had no gene match. In germline, CDR1 is MDHEN, CDR2 SYDVKM. CDR3: CASSFPRTSGSRADTQYF. CDR3 in DNA: TGTGCCAGCAGTTTTCCAAGGACTAGCGGGAGCAGGGCAGATACGCAGTATTTT.

V is TRBV18 and J is TRBJ1-4, with 7 bases fitting TRBD1. The CDR3 is 14 residues long. The ends lost 0 bases at V and 8 bases at J; junction bases unmatched: 3. The germline V gene encodes CDR1 KGHSH and CDR2 LQKENI. The CDR3 here is CASSPPTGREKLFF. Here the CDR3 DNA reads TGTGCCAGCTCACCACCGACAGGGCGGGAAAAACTGTTTTTT.

The rearrangement uses TRBV5-1 and TRBJ2-5; 9 bases match TRBD1. The CDR3 spans 14 residues. Germline CDR1 SGHRS, CDR2 YFSETQ. The V and J ends lost 4 bases and 4 bases, in that order; junction bases with no gene match: 5. The CDR3 region is CASSLSGQGETQYF. In DNA form, the CDR3 reads TGCGCCAGCAGCCTTTCGGGACAGGGAGAGACCCAGTACTTC.

This clone occurred a few times. This rearrangement joins TRBV7-3 to TRBJ2-3, with D tentatively TRBD2 (6 bases). Germline CDR1 reads SGHTA; CDR2 reads FQGTGA. V dropped 5 bases and J dropped 6 bases, with 18 bases sitting between them. The CDR3 extends over 15 amino acids. The CDR3 loop is CASSRDFLLGDTQYF. The CDR3 DNA follows: TGTGCCAGCAGCCGGGACTTCCTCCTGGGGGATACGCAGTATTTT.

This clone was observed once. This rearrangement joins TRBV3-1 (or the pseudogene TRBV3-2) to TRBJ2-1; D is ambiguous. This CDR3 spans 13 amino acids. Trimming left V 1 base short and J 7 bases short, with 8 bases between. Germline V gives CDR1 LGHDT, CDR2 YNNKEL (reference sequence). The CDR3 sequence: CASSQVSGNEQFF. The CDR3 DNA sequence: TGTGCCAGCAGCCAAGTCTCGGGTAATGAGCAGTTCTTC.

The chain uses TRBV2 and TRBJ2-3; TRBD2 is a possible D gene (6 bases). The germline V gene encodes CDR1 SNHLY and CDR2 FYNNEI. The CDR3 contains 15 residues. V lost 6 bases to trimming and J lost 5 bases, with 18 bases between them. The CDR3 nucleotides read TGTGCCAGCAGGGGGGACTGGTCTGGGCGAGATACGCAGTATTTT. This translates into CASRGDWSGRDTQYF.

The J gene is TRBJ2-5, the V gene TRBV19; D ambiguous. V dropped 3 bases and J dropped 3 bases, with 8 bases sitting between them. CDR3 length: 13 residues. CDR1 is LNHDA, CDR2 SQIVND, per germline (reference sequence). CDR3 coding DNA: TGTGCCAGTAGTATCCCCCCCAAAGAGACCCAGTACTTC. Encoded protein: CASSIPPKETQYF.